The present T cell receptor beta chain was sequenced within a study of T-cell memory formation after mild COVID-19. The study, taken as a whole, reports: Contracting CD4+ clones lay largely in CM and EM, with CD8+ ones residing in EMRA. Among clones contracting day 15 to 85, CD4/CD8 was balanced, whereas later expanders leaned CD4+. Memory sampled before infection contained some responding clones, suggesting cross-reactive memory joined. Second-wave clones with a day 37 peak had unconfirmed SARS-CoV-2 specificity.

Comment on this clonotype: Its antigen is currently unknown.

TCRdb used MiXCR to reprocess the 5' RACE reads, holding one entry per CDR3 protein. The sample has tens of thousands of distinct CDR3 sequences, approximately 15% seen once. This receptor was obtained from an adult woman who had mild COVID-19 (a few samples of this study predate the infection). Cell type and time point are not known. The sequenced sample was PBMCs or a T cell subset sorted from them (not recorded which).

CDR3 residues: CASSSRYREAETQYF. The CDR3 DNA sequence: TGTGCCAGCAGCTCCCGTTACAGGGAGGCAGAGACCCAGTACTTC. The genes are TRBV5-5 and TRBJ2-5; the D call may be TRBD1 or TRBD2 (6 bases each). The germline V gene encodes CDR1 SGHKS and CDR2 YYEKEE (reference sequence). V dropped 3 bases and J dropped 4 bases, with 16 bases sitting between them. The CDR3 loop spans 15 amino acids.